The 32 T cell receptor beta chains below all came from one sample that was sequenced in a study of CD8+ T cells in alopecia areata. Extraction and reverse transcription of RNA yielded cDNA as the sequencing template. Generated by immunoSEQ multiplex PCR, the TCRdb table keeps only in-frame clones and is missing some. The repertoire consists of 20,000 or so clones, none detected only once. The study sorted pooled cutaneous lymph node cells by CD4, CD8alpha, NKG2D, NKG2ACE and other markers. Sequencing input: CD8+ T cells sorted from a lymph node. The receptors here all came from a C3H/HeJ mouse with alopecia areata. Strain MHC haplotype: H2-k.

On this clone itself: Here the gene names and germline are mouse. The CDR3 goes on 4 residues after the read ends, and that part is filled in from the germline J gene. The rearrangement uses TRBV31 and TRBJ1-4; D might be TRBD1 (5 bases). This CDR3 region has 15 residues. Germline loops: CDR1 GKSSPN, CDR2 SITVG. Trimming took off 0 bases at V and 2 bases at J, with 10 bases between the two ends. CDR3 bases read: TGTGCCTGGAGTCTGGTGACAGAATCCAACGAA. Protein: CAWSLVTESNE. The whole CDR3 is CAWSLVTESNERLFF.

This clone was seen many times. Gene and germline names: mouse. The CDR3 end lies 4 residues beyond the end of the read and is filled in from the germline J gene. The chain employs TRBV19 and TRBJ2-7, with 8 bases identical to TRBD2. Unmatched junction bases numbered 6, after V lost 4 bases and J lost 0 bases. The germline CDR1 and CDR2 sequences are FNHDT and SITEND (reference sequence). This CDR3 has 15 residues. CDR3 DNA, as far as it was read: TGTGCCAGCAGTCGGACTGGGAGGAGCTCCTAT. Amino acid sequence: CASSRTGRSSY. The CDR3 reads in full as CASSRTGRSSYEQYF.

This clone was counted between two and nine times. Gene names are the mouse ones. The DNA ends 4 residues before the CDR3 does, and the rest of the CDR3 is filled in from the germline J gene. The rearrangement uses TRBV5 and TRBJ2-5, with 7 bases lining up with TRBD2. V trimming: 0 bases; J trimming: 3 bases; junction bases outside the gene matches: 3. The CDR3 length is 15 residues. Germline V gives CDR1 LGHNA, CDR2 YNLKQL (reference sequence). The sequenced CDR3 bases are TGTGCCAGCAGCCAAGATCCGGGACTGCAAGAC. It translates to CASSQDPGLQD. The complete CDR3 reads CASSQDPGLQDTQYF.

Comments on this clone: Gene names and germline match the mouse. The read falls 4 residues short of the CDR3 end, and the missing part is taken from the germline J gene. The chain joins TRBV13-1 to TRBJ2-7; D may be TRBD1 (5 bases). The germline V gene has CDR1 NSHNY and CDR2 SYGAGN. The CDR3 has 13 residues. Partial CDR3 DNA: TGTGCCAGCAGTGATAGAAAAGGGGAT. Its protein is CASSDRKGD. The complete CDR3 sequence is CASSDRKGDEQYF.

This clone was detected many times. Germline and genes: mouse. Read data end 4 residues before the CDR3 end; the end is taken from the germline J gene. The chain employs TRBV13-3 and TRBJ2-4; 9 bases line up with TRBD1. This CDR3 is built from 14 residues. Germline CDR1 reads NNHDY; CDR2 reads SYVADS. This chain's CDR3 is CASRLPGQGNTLYF. CDR3 DNA (partial): TGTGCCAGCAGACTCCCGGGACAGGGAAAC.

This clone appeared a few times. Mouse gene names apply. Sequencing ends 4 residues short of the CDR3 end; the germline J gene provides the rest. The rearrangement links TRBV13-1 to TRBJ1-1; 7 bases line up with TRBD1. Unmatched junction bases numbered 9, after V lost 0 bases and J lost 4 bases. CDR3 size: 16 residues. The germline V gene encodes CDR1 NSHNY and CDR2 SYGAGN. The DNA read from the CDR3 is TGTGCCAGCAGTGATGCAGCCGGGACAGCAAGCACA. Translation gives CASSDAAGTAST. In full, the CDR3 is CASSDAAGTASTEVFF.

At least ten counts were recorded for this clone. These gene names are mouse names. The DNA ends 4 residues before the CDR3 does, and the rest of the CDR3 is filled in from the germline J gene. This rearrangement joins TRBV13-2 to TRBJ2-3, with 10 bases that match TRBD2. The CDR3 is 15 residues long. Germline CDR1 and CDR2: NNHNN and SYGAGS (reference sequence). The V and J ends lost 5 bases and 2 bases, in that order; junction bases with no gene match: 5. The CDR3 DNA, read in part, is TGTGCCAGCGGGCCGGGACTGGGGTCTGCAGAA. Translation: CASGPGLGSAE. The full CDR3 is CASGPGLGSAETLYF.

This clone was detected ten times or more. The listed genes are named as in mouse. The read gets to within 4 residues of the CDR3 end, and the germline J gene fills in the rest. J is TRBJ2-1 and V is TRBV13-3; TRBD2 aligns across 10 bases. There are 14 residues in the CDR3. The V segment lost 3 bases and the J segment 6 bases; nucleotides outside the gene matches: 3. CDR1 is NNHDY, CDR2 SYVADS, per germline. The CDR3 is CASSAGGALAEQFF. Partial CDR3 DNA: TGTGCCAGCAGTGCTGGGGGGGCGCTTGCT.

As regards this clone: The germline and genes are mouse ones. The read terminates 4 residues before the CDR3 end, so the remaining end is supplied by the germline J gene. The chain uses TRBV12-1 and TRBJ2-5, with 8 nucleotides matching TRBD1. This CDR3 spans 13 amino acids. Germline assignment: CDR1 SGHSN and CDR2 HYEKVE. This chain's CDR3 is CASSLGDRDTQYF. CDR3 bases read: TGTGCCAGCTCTCTCGGGGACAGGGAC.

As to this clone: Gene names refer to mouse genes. The CDR3 extends 4 residues past the end of the read, so its final part is completed from the germline J gene. The V call is TRBV13-2, the J call TRBJ2-5; D might be TRBD1 (6 bases). CDR1 and CDR2 (germline): NNHNN, SYGAGS (reference sequence). CDR3 length equals 14 residues. Incomplete CDR3 DNA: TGTGCCAGCGGTGATGCAAACAGGGCAGAC. It specifies CASGDANRAD. The entire CDR3 protein reads CASGDANRADTQYF.

Concerning this clone itself: The germline and genes are mouse ones. The CDR3 end is not reached by the read, which stops 4 residues before it; the germline J gene fills it in. The gene calls are TRBV1 and TRBJ1-1; D remains ambiguous. Trimming shortened V by 0 bases and J by 0 bases, and 8 bases separated the two germline ends. This CDR3 comprises 15 residues. Germline V gives CDR1 NSQYPW, CDR2 LRSPGD (reference sequence). The part of the CDR3 DNA that was read is TGCACCTGCAGTGCAGAACCAGGAGCAAACACA. It specifies CTCSAEPGANT. The full CDR3 reads CTCSAEPGANTEVFF.

As to this clone: Gene and germline names: mouse. The read halts 4 residues ahead of the CDR3 end, with the missing end drawn from the germline J gene. The chain uses TRBV2 and TRBJ1-4; perhaps TRBD1 as D (6 bases). V shed 0 bases and J shed 4 bases, with 9 bases lying between them. Germline V gene data show CDR1 as LGHNA and CDR2 as YSYQKL. The length of the CDR3 is 15 residues. The CDR3: CASSQERDNNERLFF. The part of the CDR3 DNA that was read is TGTGCCAGCAGCCAAGAACGGGACAACAACGAA.

Points on this clone: Each gene name is a mouse one. The CDR3 end falls 4 residues outside the read, so it is completed with the germline J gene. V usage is TRBV13-1 and J usage is TRBJ2-3; TRBD2 aligns across 10 bases. After removal of 5 bases from V and 4 bases from J, the junction contained 7 bases not matched to a gene. Germline CDR1 is NSHNY and CDR2 is SYGAGN. The CDR3 loop spans 15 amino acids. The part of the CDR3 DNA that was read is TGTGCCAGCAGGACCTGGGGGGGCGCCCCAGAA. This encodes CASRTWGGAPE. The whole CDR3 reads CASRTWGGAPETLYF.

This clone showed up many times. All gene names here are mouse names. The CDR3 extends 4 residues past the end of the read, so its final part is completed from the germline J gene. V is TRBV12-1 and J is TRBJ2-1; the match to TRBD1 covers 7 bases. This CDR3 contains 15 residues. Germline CDR1 reads SGHSN; CDR2 reads HYEKVE. J lost 4 bases, V lost 2 bases, and 7 bases had no gene match. The DNA read from the CDR3 is TGTGCCAGCTCTCCCGACAGGGCGAATTATGCT. Amino acids: CASSPDRANYA. The complete CDR3 reads CASSPDRANYAEQFF. The full variable domain, its missing parts supplied by reference TRBV12-1 and TRBJ2-1, is DSGVVQSPRHIIKEKGGRSVLTCIPISGHSNVVWYQQTLGKELKFLIQHYEKVERDKGFLPSRFSVQQFDDYHSEMNMSALELEDSAMYFCASSPDRANYAEQFFGPGTRLTVL.

As concerns this clone: Gene names are the mouse ones. The read finishes 4 residues shy of the CDR3 end, and the germline J gene is used to complete it. The gene calls are TRBV31 and TRBJ2-1; a weak D match, TRBD1 (6 bases). The ends were cut back, 3 bases at V and 5 bases at J, with 8 bases in the middle. The CDR3 has 12 residues. Germline loops: CDR1 GKSSPN, CDR2 SITVG. The CDR3 DNA, read in part, is TGTGCCTGGAGCGGGGACAATGCT. This encodes CAWSGDNA. The complete CDR3 sequence is CAWSGDNAEQFF. Full variable domain (missing parts from reference TRBV31 and TRBJ2-1): AQTIHQWPVAEIKAVGSPLSLGCTIKGKSSPNLYWYWQATGGTLQQLFYSITVGQVESVVQLNLSASRPKDDQFILSTEKLLLSHSGFYLCAWSGDNAEQFFGPGTRLTVL.

For this clone: Gene names follow the mouse nomenclature. The read is 4 residues too short to cover the CDR3 end, so that end is filled in from the germline J gene. The chain recombines TRBV19 with TRBJ2-3; D is perhaps TRBD2 (6 bases). Looked up from germline, CDR1 is FNHDT and CDR2 is SITEND (reference sequence). The CDR3 extends over 15 amino acids. Deletions cut 4 bases from V and 0 bases from J, with 12 bases between. The CDR3 DNA, read in part, is TGTGCCAGCAGTTCCGGGACTCCCAGTGCAGAA. Amino acid sequence: CASSSGTPSAE. In full, the CDR3 is CASSSGTPSAETLYF.

This clone was seen many times. Gene names refer to mouse genes. The DNA ends 4 residues before the CDR3 does, and the rest of the CDR3 is filled in from the germline J gene. This chain joins TRBV13-3 and TRBJ2-5, with 11 bases identical to TRBD2. CDR1 is NNHDY, CDR2 SYVADS, per germline. With 1 base clipped from V and 1 base from J, the junction kept 2 bases outside the gene matches. This CDR3 spans 16 amino acids. CDR3 region: CASSDHWGGDQDTQYF. The sequenced part of the CDR3 DNA is TGTGCCAGCAGTGATCACTGGGGGGGCGACCAAGAC.

This clone was seen more than once but under ten times. Gene and germline names: mouse. CDR3 protein: CTCSASRDTEVFF. Partial CDR3 DNA: TGCACCTGCAGTGCATCCAGGGACACA. The chain recombines TRBV1 with TRBJ1-1; D is perhaps TRBD1 (5 bases). The read comes to an end 4 residues before the CDR3 does, leaving the germline J gene to fill in the end. The CDR3 totals 13 residues. Trimming removed 2 bases at V and 3 bases at J, with 7 bases between. From germline, CDR1 is NSQYPW and CDR2 LRSPGD (reference sequence).

This clone has more than one count but fewer than ten. The germline and genes are mouse ones. The CDR3 is cut off 4 residues early in the read; its end comes from the germline J gene. This chain joins TRBV2 and TRBJ2-1; TRBD1 matches at 9 bases. The CDR3 length is 14 residues. CDR1 is LGHNA, CDR2 YSYQKL, per germline. The CDR3 sequence: CASSQDTGGAEQFF. The part of the CDR3 DNA that was read is TGTGCCAGCAGCCAAGATACAGGGGGCGCT.

This clone was counted a few times. Genes and germline are mouse. The sequenced fragment ends 4 residues before the CDR3 boundary, so the rest is inferred from the germline J gene. The V gene is TRBV19, the J gene TRBJ2-2; TRBD1 agrees at 8 bases. V trimming: 2 bases; J trimming: 4 bases; junction bases outside the gene matches: 4. The germline gives CDR1 FNHDT, CDR2 SITEND (reference sequence). The CDR3 spans 15 residues. The part of the CDR3 DNA that was read is TGTGCCAGCAGTATCGGACAGGGTAGCACCGGG. Its translation is CASSIGQGSTG. The entire CDR3 protein is CASSIGQGSTGQLYF.

This clone was counted many times. Gene names follow the mouse nomenclature. The part of the CDR3 DNA that was read is TGCACCTGCAGTGCAGACAGGGCAAACACA. Its translation is CTCSADRANT. The entire CDR3 reads CTCSADRANTEVFF. The J gene is TRBJ1-1, the V gene TRBV1, with D possibly being TRBD1 (5 bases). The read stops 4 residues short of the end of the CDR3; the missing end is completed from the germline J gene. Trimming took 0 bases from V and 0 from J, leaving 5 bases between them. The germline V gene has CDR1 NSQYPW and CDR2 LRSPGD (reference sequence). The CDR3 length is 14 residues.

This clone showed up just a few times. Gene names and germline refer to mouse. The read is 4 residues too short to cover the CDR3 end, so that end is filled in from the germline J gene. The V gene is TRBV13-2, the J gene TRBJ2-1; 9 bases are a match to TRBD1. CDR3 size: 16 residues. Losses at the gene ends were 0 bases for V and 1 base for J; bases not matched to a gene: 2. Germline-derived CDR1 and CDR2 are NNHNN and SYGAGS (reference sequence). The DNA read from the CDR3 is TGTGCCAGCGGTGATGGGACAGGGGCGAACTATGCT. It codes for CASGDGTGANYA. The entire CDR3 sequence reads CASGDGTGANYAEQFF.

The sample holds a few counts of this clone. TCRdb's protein and the DNA translation differ at residue 16; the protein here comes from the DNA. Gene names follow the mouse nomenclature. The CDR3 end lies 3 residues beyond the end of the read and is filled in from the germline J gene. J is TRBJ1-6 and V is TRBV1, with a tentative D call TRBD1 (6 bases). TRBJ1-6 is treated as an ORF (open reading frame) with a function not yet certain. This CDR3 has 19 amino acids. Germline-derived CDR1 and CDR2 are NSQYPW and LRSPGD (reference sequence). Trimming cost V 0 bases and J 0 bases, with 15 bases left between them. The sequenced part of the CDR3 DNA is TGCACCTGCAGTGCAGATCAATGGACAGCCTATTCCTATAATTCGCCC. This sequence encodes CTCSADQWTAYSYNSP. The whole CDR3 sequence is CTCSADQWTAYSYNSPLYF.

This clone was picked up many times. Gene names and germline match the mouse. Coverage ceases 4 residues before the CDR3 finishes, and the germline J gene fills in the end. V usage is TRBV13-3 and J usage is TRBJ2-7; a possible D gene is TRBD1 (6 bases). Looked up from germline, CDR1 is NNHDY and CDR2 is SYVADS. The V gene lost 5 bases and the J gene lost 2 bases, with 8 bases spanning the gap. The CDR3 has 12 amino acids. This CDR3 reads CASRGQTYEQYF. Partial CDR3 DNA: TGTGCCAGCAGGGGACAAACCTAT.

This clone was seen ten or more times. The gene symbols are mouse symbols. The read gets to within 4 residues of the CDR3 end, and the germline J gene fills in the rest. The chain has TRBV13-2 and TRBJ2-5; 9 positions agree with TRBD1. From germline, CDR1 is NNHNN and CDR2 SYGAGS (reference sequence). This CDR3 is built from 14 residues. CDR3 amino acids: CASGGGQGRDTQYF. The sequenced part of the CDR3 DNA is TGTGCCAGCGGTGGAGGACAGGGGAGGGAC.

About this clone itself: These gene names are mouse names. The CDR3 goes on 4 residues after the read ends, and that part is filled in from the germline J gene. The rearrangement links TRBV31 to TRBJ1-2; D gene unclear. Per germline, CDR1 GKSSPN and CDR2 SITVG. The CDR3 extends over 13 amino acids. V dropped 0 bases and J dropped 4 bases, with 9 bases sitting between them. The CDR3 spells CAWSLENFSDYTF. Partial CDR3 DNA: TGTGCCTGGAGTCTAGAAAACTTCTCC. The whole variable domain, remainder taken from reference TRBV31 and TRBJ1-2, is AQTIHQWPVAEIKAVGSPLSLGCTIKGKSSPNLYWYWQATGGTLQQLFYSITVGQVESVVQLNLSASRPKDDQFILSTEKLLLSHSGFYLCAWSLENFSDYTFGSGTRLLVI.

This clone was seen a few times. Gene labels here are mouse ones. With the read ending 4 residues before the CDR3 end, the germline J gene is used to fill in that end. V is TRBV13-3 and J is TRBJ2-7; 11 nucleotides agree with TRBD2. The CDR3 sequence is 16 residues long. Germline CDR1 is NNHDY and CDR2 is SYVADS. J was trimmed by 0 bases and V by 1 base; bases with no gene match: 3. CDR3 loop: CASSDRDWGSSYEQYF. The CDR3 bases that were read are TGTGCCAGCAGTGATCGGGACTGGGGGAGCTCCTAT.

In the case of this clone: Any gene name here is a mouse gene name. This chain's CDR3 is CASSLQINTEVFF. The CDR3 bases that were read are TGTGCTAGCAGTTTACAGATCAACACA. The gene calls are TRBV29 and TRBJ1-1; no clear D gene. The CDR3 end falls 4 residues outside the read, so it is completed with the germline J gene. CDR1 is MSHET, CDR2 SYDVDS, per germline. V was trimmed by 2 bases and J by 2 bases, leaving 6 bases between them. This CDR3 spans 13 amino acids. Based on the CDR3 plus reference TRBV29 and TRBJ1-1, the full variable domain is DMKVTQMPRYLIKRMGENVLLECGQDMSHETMYWYRQDPGLGLQLIYISYDVDSNSEGDIPKGYRVSRKKREHFSLILDSAKTNQTSVYFCASSLQINTEVFFGKGTRLTVV.

Many counts were recorded for this clone. The gene names here belong to mouse. CDR3 sequence reads: CASSPGTENTEVFF. CDR3 DNA, as far as it was read: TGTGCCAGCAGTCCCGGGACAGAAAACACA. This chain uses TRBV13-3 with TRBJ1-1; 7 positions match TRBD1. The read falls 4 residues short of the CDR3 end, and the missing part is taken from the germline J gene. Germline loops: CDR1 NNHDY, CDR2 SYVADS. V trimming: 4 bases; J trimming: 1 base; junction bases outside the gene matches: 4. This CDR3 comprises 14 residues.

This clone was counted at least ten times. Germline and genes here are mouse. Read data end 4 residues before the CDR3 end; the end is taken from the germline J gene. The rearrangement joins TRBV1 to TRBJ1-1; perhaps TRBD1 as D (5 bases). The CDR3 consists of 14 residues. CDR1 and CDR2 (germline): NSQYPW, LRSPGD (reference sequence). CDR3 sequence reads: CTCSADFWGREVFF. Partial CDR3 DNA: TGCACCTGCAGTGCAGATTTCTGGGGGAGA.

On this clone: Gene labels here are mouse ones. The read ends 4 residues shy of where the CDR3 ends; the end is completed using the germline J gene. The chain is built from TRBV19 and TRBJ2-1, with 9 nucleotides matching TRBD1. The CDR3 contains 15 residues. Germline V gene data show CDR1 as FNHDT and CDR2 as SITEND (reference sequence). The trim removed 4 bases at V and 0 bases at J, leaving 2 bases unmatched. Incomplete CDR3 DNA: TGTGCCAGCAGTGACAGGGGGGGTAACTATGCT. This sequence encodes CASSDRGGNYA. The full CDR3 reads CASSDRGGNYAEQFF.

On this clone itself: Mouse gene names apply. The read stops 4 residues short of the end of the CDR3; the missing end is completed from the germline J gene. The V and J genes are TRBV13-2 and TRBJ2-7, with 13 bases fitting TRBD2. The CDR3 is 14 residues long. The germline V gene has CDR1 NNHNN and CDR2 SYGAGS (reference sequence). Germline trimming cut 5 bases from V and 3 bases from J; bases unmatched to any gene: 2. The covered CDR3 bases are TGTGCCAGCGGGGGACTGGGGGGGTACTAT. This codes for CASGGLGGYY. The whole CDR3 protein reads CASGGLGGYYEQYF.